This T cell receptor beta chain was sequenced in a study of OX40 agonist ivuxolimab in advanced cancers. Study at large: An agonistic human IgG2 monoclonal antibody against OX40 (CD134) was given. Patients with hepatocellular carcinoma, melanoma, renal cell or head and neck cancer made up the dose-escalation patients.

At baseline, cycle 4 day 1, and cycle 7 day 1, blood was sampled. Only in-frame clones appear in the TCRdb table, and some are missing; sequencing was by immunoSEQ multiplex PCR. The top ten hold less than 6% of the sample, which has 75,000 to 100,000 clones, approximately 80% seen once. The CDR3 totals 13 residues. Germline V gene lookup returns CDR1 LNHDA and CDR2 SQIVND (reference sequence). V trimming: 9 bases; J trimming: 12 bases; junction bases outside the gene matches: 16. The TCR was taken from an adult with an advanced solid tumor such as melanoma, head and neck, liver or kidney cancer. The chain couples TRBV19 to TRBJ2-7; 8 bases map to TRBD1. Sequencing used CD4+ or CD8+ T cells sorted from blood, obtained in a trial of the OX40 agonist ivuxolimab. The CDR3 loop reads CASSPGQVFWRYF. Here the CDR3 DNA reads TGTGCCAGCAGTCCGGGACAGGTATTTTGGCGGTACTTC.